A selection of T cell receptor beta chains follows, all from one sample in a study of T-cell memory formation after mild COVID-19. TCRdb processed the 5' RACE reads anew with MiXCR; each CDR3 protein has one entry. Found here are about 140,000 distinct CDR3 sequences, 11% to 15% of them singletons; the top ten hold about 30%. The material sequenced was PBMCs or a T cell subset sorted from them (not recorded which). Receptors originate from an adult woman who had mild COVID-19 (a few samples of this study predate the infection). Cell type and time point are not known. CDR3s include the opening cysteine and the closing phenylalanine or tryptophan. A D gene is named only where the DNA matches it firmly. Rows may omit the clone size; those that give it use once, few, many or a size class.

d_gene: NA; j_gene: TRBJ2-1; v_gene: TRBV21-1; abundance: NA; CDR3nt: TGTGCCAGCAGCAAGAACGCCTACACTAGCGGATCCTACAATGAGCAGTTCTTC; CDR3aa: CASSKNAYTSGSYNEQFF
d_gene: NA; j_gene: TRBJ2-7; v_gene: TRBV6-2/TRBV6-3; abundance: NA; CDR3nt: TGTGCCAGCAGCGGGACTGGGAACTACGAGCAGTACTTC; CDR3aa: CASSGTGNYEQYF
d_gene: TRBD2; j_gene: TRBJ2-1; v_gene: TRBV29-1; abundance: NA; CDR3nt: TGCAGCGTGGGGCGGGGGGGAAGCTCCTACAATGAGCAGTTCTTC; CDR3aa: CSVGRGGSSYNEQFF
d_gene: TRBD1; j_gene: TRBJ2-1; v_gene: TRBV4-3; abundance: NA; CDR3nt: TGCGCCAGCAGCCAAGGGACAGGGTTTCACAATGAGCAGTTCTTC; CDR3aa: CASSQGTGFHNEQFF
d_gene: NA; j_gene: TRBJ2-7; v_gene: TRBV7-9; abundance: few; CDR3nt: TGTGCCAGCAGCCACCGGGACCAGCCCCTCTACGAGCAGTACTTC; CDR3aa: CASSHRDQPLYEQYF
d_gene: NA; j_gene: TRBJ2-2; v_gene: TRBV4-3; abundance: many; CDR3nt: TGCGCCAGCAGCCAAATCAGGGCTACGAACACCGGGGAGCTGTTTTTT; CDR3aa: CASSQIRATNTGELFF
d_gene: NA; j_gene: TRBJ1-2; v_gene: TRBV18; abundance: few; CDR3nt: TGTGCCAGCTCACCACCCGACCGAGTCTTGGGCTACACCTTC; CDR3aa: CASSPPDRVLGYTF
d_gene: TRBD1; j_gene: TRBJ2-7; v_gene: TRBV19; abundance: NA; CDR3nt: TGTGCCAGTAAGAACAGGGGCTACGAGCAGTACTTC; CDR3aa: CASKNRGYEQYF
d_gene: NA; j_gene: TRBJ2-7; v_gene: TRBV29-1; abundance: NA; CDR3nt: TGCAGCGTTGATGCAGGGGACGAGCAGTACTTC; CDR3aa: CSVDAGDEQYF
d_gene: TRBD1; j_gene: TRBJ2-7; v_gene: TRBV30; abundance: many; CDR3nt: TGTGCCTGGAGTATCCAACGGGACAGGGGTTACGAGCAGTACTTC; CDR3aa: CAWSIQRDRGYEQYF
d_gene: TRBD1; j_gene: TRBJ1-1; v_gene: TRBV12-3/TRBV12-4; abundance: few; CDR3nt: TGTGCCAGCAGCTACAGGGGGGACACTGAAGCTTTCTTT; CDR3aa: CASSYRGDTEAFF
d_gene: NA; j_gene: TRBJ2-7; v_gene: TRBV9; abundance: few; CDR3nt: TGTGCCAGCAGCGTAGACTCTTCCTACGAGCAGTACTTC; CDR3aa: CASSVDSSYEQYF
d_gene: TRBD2; j_gene: TRBJ2-3; v_gene: TRBV13; abundance: NA; CDR3nt: TGTGCCAGCAGCCTTTACAGCCTAGCGGGAGGACTAGATACGCAGTATTTT; CDR3aa: CASSLYSLAGGLDTQYF
d_gene: NA; j_gene: TRBJ2-5; v_gene: TRBV20-1; abundance: NA; CDR3nt: TGCAGTGCTCCACCCCCTGCGGGCGACCAAGAGACCCAGTACTTC; CDR3aa: CSAPPPAGDQETQYF
d_gene: NA; j_gene: TRBJ2-2; v_gene: TRBV4-1; abundance: NA; CDR3nt: TGCGCCAGCAGCCAAGACGGAGGGGTGTACACCGGGGAGCTGTTTTTT; CDR3aa: CASSQDGGVYTGELFF
d_gene: NA; j_gene: TRBJ2-5; v_gene: TRBV24-1; abundance: NA; CDR3nt: TGTGCCACCAGTGACAATGAGGCCGGGTCCGAAGAGACCCAGTACTTC; CDR3aa: CATSDNEAGSEETQYF
d_gene: TRBD2; j_gene: TRBJ2-1; v_gene: TRBV7-9; abundance: few; CDR3nt: TGTGCCAGCAGCCCGGGACTAGCGGGAGTGAGGTACAATGAGCAGTTCTTC; CDR3aa: CASSPGLAGVRYNEQFF
d_gene: NA; j_gene: TRBJ1-1; v_gene: TRBV6-5; abundance: NA; CDR3nt: TGTGCCAGCAGGCCCTTCGGGAACACTGAAGCTTTCTTT; CDR3aa: CASRPFGNTEAFF
d_gene: TRBD1; j_gene: TRBJ1-1; v_gene: TRBV7-6; abundance: NA; CDR3nt: TGTGCCAGCAGCTTGGACAGGAGCCCCACTGAAGCTTTCTTT; CDR3aa: CASSLDRSPTEAFF
d_gene: NA; j_gene: TRBJ1-6; v_gene: TRBV9; abundance: NA; CDR3nt: TGTGCCAGCAGCGTAGAATCCCACAGGAGCTCCTATAATTCACCCCTCCACTTT; CDR3aa: CASSVESHRSSYNSPLHF
d_gene: TRBD2; j_gene: TRBJ2-5; v_gene: TRBV10-3; abundance: few; CDR3nt: TGTGCCATCAGGGACGGACTAGCGGGAGTAGAGACCCAGTACTTC; CDR3aa: CAIRDGLAGVETQYF
d_gene: NA; j_gene: TRBJ2-1; v_gene: TRBV5-4; abundance: few; CDR3nt: TGTGCCAGCAGCCCCCGAGGCAGCAATGAGCAGTTCTTC; CDR3aa: CASSPRGSNEQFF
d_gene: NA; j_gene: TRBJ2-3; v_gene: TRBV12-3/TRBV12-4; abundance: NA; CDR3nt: TGTGCCAGCAGTTTAGCGGCAGGGGGCACAGATACGCAGTATTTT; CDR3aa: CASSLAAGGTDTQYF
d_gene: TRBD2; j_gene: TRBJ2-7; v_gene: TRBV2; abundance: NA; CDR3nt: TGTGCCAGCAGTGAATATGGGACTAGCGGCTCCTACGAGCAGTACTTC; CDR3aa: CASSEYGTSGSYEQYF
d_gene: NA; j_gene: TRBJ1-2; v_gene: TRBV24-1; abundance: few; CDR3nt: TGTGCCACCAGTGCGGGAGACTTTCTTAGCTACACCTTC; CDR3aa: CATSAGDFLSYTF
d_gene: NA; j_gene: TRBJ1-2; v_gene: TRBV9; abundance: NA; CDR3nt: TGTGCCAGCAGCGGCAAGGGAGGGTCAGACAATACCAACTATGGCTACACCTTC; CDR3aa: CASSGKGGSDNTNYGYTF
d_gene: NA; j_gene: TRBJ1-5; v_gene: TRBV20-1; abundance: NA; CDR3nt: TGCAGTGCTAGAGAAGAAGGTGAGCAGCCCCAGCATTTT; CDR3aa: CSAREEGEQPQHF
d_gene: NA; j_gene: TRBJ2-5; v_gene: TRBV5-1; abundance: NA; CDR3nt: TGCGCCAGCAGCTGGCAAGAGACCCAGTACTTC; CDR3aa: CASSWQETQYF
d_gene: TRBD2; j_gene: TRBJ2-3; v_gene: TRBV19; abundance: NA; CDR3nt: TGTGCCAGTAGCGGACTAGCGGGAGATACGCAGTATTTT; CDR3aa: CASSGLAGDTQYF
d_gene: TRBD1; j_gene: TRBJ2-2; v_gene: TRBV7-9; abundance: NA; CDR3nt: TGTGCCAGCAGCCCCCCCGCCGGGACAGCGAACACCGGGGAGCTGTTTTTT; CDR3aa: CASSPPAGTANTGELFF
d_gene: TRBD2; j_gene: TRBJ2-1; v_gene: TRBV6-2/TRBV6-3; abundance: few; CDR3nt: TGTGCCAGCAGTTACGAGGCTAGCGGGAATAATGAGCAGTTCTTC; CDR3aa: CASSYEASGNNEQFF
d_gene: NA; j_gene: TRBJ1-1; v_gene: TRBV25-1; abundance: few; CDR3nt: TGTGCCAGCAGCTTCGGGAGGGGCTCGAACACTGAAGCTTTCTTT; CDR3aa: CASSFGRGSNTEAFF
d_gene: TRBD1; j_gene: TRBJ2-7; v_gene: TRBV15; abundance: few; CDR3nt: TGTGCCACCAGCCCCCGGGACAGGTTAACCTACGAGCAGTACTTC; CDR3aa: CATSPRDRLTYEQYF
d_gene: TRBD2; j_gene: TRBJ2-1; v_gene: TRBV19; abundance: few; CDR3nt: TGTGCCAGTAGTGTGACGGCGGGAGATTATGAGCAGTTCTTC; CDR3aa: CASSVTAGDYEQFF
d_gene: NA; j_gene: TRBJ1-2; v_gene: TRBV4-1; abundance: NA; CDR3nt: TGCGCCACCGAAGGTGGAGGGTTTGGCTACACCTTC; CDR3aa: CATEGGGFGYTF
d_gene: NA; j_gene: TRBJ2-7; v_gene: TRBV4-1; abundance: many; CDR3nt: TGCGCCAGCAGCCAAGTGGGACGGAGCTACGAGCAGTACTTC; CDR3aa: CASSQVGRSYEQYF
d_gene: TRBD2; j_gene: TRBJ2-1; v_gene: TRBV24-1; abundance: NA; CDR3nt: TGTGCCACCAGTGATGGGGGGGGAGGAATCTACAATGAGCAGTTCTTC; CDR3aa: CATSDGGGGIYNEQFF
d_gene: NA; j_gene: TRBJ2-7; v_gene: TRBV4-1; abundance: NA; CDR3nt: TGCGCCAGCAGCCAAGATCAGGGGTTTTTGGGTCACGAGCAGTACTTC; CDR3aa: CASSQDQGFLGHEQYF
d_gene: NA; j_gene: TRBJ1-2; v_gene: TRBV9; abundance: few; CDR3nt: TGTGCCAGCAGCGTAGGCAGGGGTGACTATGGCTACACCTTC; CDR3aa: CASSVGRGDYGYTF
d_gene: NA; j_gene: TRBJ2-7; v_gene: TRBV29-1; abundance: NA; CDR3nt: TGCAGCGTTGCGGACGGACCCTACGAGCAGTACTTC; CDR3aa: CSVADGPYEQYF
d_gene: NA; j_gene: TRBJ1-2; v_gene: TRBV29-1; abundance: NA; CDR3nt: TGCAGCGTTGAAGATACAACAGGCTATGGCTACACCTTC; CDR3aa: CSVEDTTGYGYTF
d_gene: NA; j_gene: TRBJ2-5; v_gene: TRBV6-5; abundance: few; CDR3nt: TGTGCCAGCAGTTACAACCGACCGGGAGCACAAGAGACCCAGTACTTC; CDR3aa: CASSYNRPGAQETQYF
d_gene: TRBD2; j_gene: TRBJ2-7; v_gene: TRBV4-3; abundance: NA; CDR3nt: TGCGCCAGCGGGGGCGTGACTAGCGGGAAGTACGAGCAGTACTTC; CDR3aa: CASGGVTSGKYEQYF
d_gene: NA; j_gene: TRBJ2-7; v_gene: TRBV4-2; abundance: many; CDR3nt: TGTGCCAGCAGCCAAGGTAACGAGCAGTACTTC; CDR3aa: CASSQGNEQYF
d_gene: NA; j_gene: TRBJ2-1; v_gene: TRBV7-9; abundance: NA; CDR3nt: TGTGCCAGCAGCTTTAGACCGGGAGTGGACAATGAGCAGTTCTTC; CDR3aa: CASSFRPGVDNEQFF
d_gene: TRBD1; j_gene: TRBJ1-2; v_gene: TRBV6-2/TRBV6-3; abundance: NA; CDR3nt: TGTGCCAGCAGTTACCCCCTGGTCGGACAGGGAACGGATGGCTACACCTTC; CDR3aa: CASSYPLVGQGTDGYTF
d_gene: NA; j_gene: TRBJ2-7; v_gene: TRBV6-5; abundance: NA; CDR3nt: TGTGCCAGCAGTTACTCAGAGGGCCTAGCTGAGCAGTACTTC; CDR3aa: CASSYSEGLAEQYF
d_gene: TRBD2; j_gene: TRBJ2-7; v_gene: TRBV6-5; abundance: NA; CDR3nt: TGTGCCAGCAGTTACGGGACTAGCGGGAGTCCCCACGAGCAGTACTTC; CDR3aa: CASSYGTSGSPHEQYF
d_gene: TRBD1; j_gene: TRBJ2-2; v_gene: TRBV6-2/TRBV6-3; abundance: NA; CDR3nt: TGTGCCAGCAGACCCCAGGGGGCCTACACCGGGGAGCTGTTTTTT; CDR3aa: CASRPQGAYTGELFF
d_gene: TRBD1; j_gene: TRBJ1-1; v_gene: TRBV20-1; abundance: few; CDR3nt: TGCAGTGCTAGAGGGTCGGGGACAGGGGCTTTCTTT; CDR3aa: CSARGSGTGAFF
d_gene: NA; j_gene: TRBJ1-2; v_gene: TRBV9; abundance: few; CDR3nt: TGTGCCAGCAGCGTAGCCCCACAGGATTCTAACTATGGCTACACCTTC; CDR3aa: CASSVAPQDSNYGYTF
d_gene: NA; j_gene: TRBJ1-1; v_gene: TRBV6-2/TRBV6-3; abundance: few; CDR3nt: TGTGCCAGCAGTTACTCGCTCGGGAGCGGAGCTTTCTTT; CDR3aa: CASSYSLGSGAFF
d_gene: TRBD2; j_gene: TRBJ2-1; v_gene: TRBV4-3; abundance: NA; CDR3nt: TGCGCCAGCAGCCAAGATGGGCGGGGGGGCGTCTACAATGAGCAGTTCTTC; CDR3aa: CASSQDGRGGVYNEQFF
d_gene: NA; j_gene: TRBJ2-1; v_gene: TRBV10-3; abundance: NA; CDR3nt: TGTGCCATCAGTGAGTCGTCGGGGGTTCCCTACAATGAGCAGTTCTTC; CDR3aa: CAISESSGVPYNEQFF
d_gene: TRBD1; j_gene: TRBJ1-2; v_gene: TRBV7-2; abundance: NA; CDR3nt: TGTGCCAGCAGCTCCGACAGGGGGCAGAGCTACACCTTC; CDR3aa: CASSSDRGQSYTF